The clone carrying this TCR beta chain was found once. The data were taken from a study of cytomegalovirus exposure and HLA in healthy donors. Generated by immunoSEQ multiplex PCR, the TCRdb table keeps only in-frame clones and is missing some. Of approximately 140,000 clones in the sample, 84% were seen once. This receptor was identified in a woman under 40 in good health and CMV-seronegative. Sequenced sample: PBMCs.

The CDR3 nucleotides read TGCGCCAGCAGTGAGGGGGCCCCTAGAGAGACCCAGTACTTC. This sequence encodes CASSEGAPRETQYF. The chain is built from TRBV4-1 and TRBJ2-5; 7 bases are shared with TRBD1. The V and J ends lost 6 bases and 4 bases, in that order; junction bases with no gene match: 8. From germline, CDR1 is MGHRA and CDR2 YSYEKL. CDR3 length equals 14 residues.